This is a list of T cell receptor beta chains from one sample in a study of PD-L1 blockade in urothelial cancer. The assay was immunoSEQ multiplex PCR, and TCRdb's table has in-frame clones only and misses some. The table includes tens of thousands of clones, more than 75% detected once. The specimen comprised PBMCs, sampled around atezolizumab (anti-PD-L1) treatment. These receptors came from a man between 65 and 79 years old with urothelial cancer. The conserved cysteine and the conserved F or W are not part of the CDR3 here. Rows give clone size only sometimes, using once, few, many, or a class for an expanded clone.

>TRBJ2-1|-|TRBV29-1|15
SVDQTGGAFLVNEQF
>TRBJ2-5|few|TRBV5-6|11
ASSYSYQETQY
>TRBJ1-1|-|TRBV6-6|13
ASSYWGDFETEAF
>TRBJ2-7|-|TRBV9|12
ASSAGQGAGKKY
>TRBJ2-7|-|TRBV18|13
ASSPGDRLSYEQY
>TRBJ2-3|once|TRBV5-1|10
ASSFEVDTQY
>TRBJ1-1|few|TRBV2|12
ASTPTRSNTEAF
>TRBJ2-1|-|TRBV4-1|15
ASSQGVSGSSYNEQF
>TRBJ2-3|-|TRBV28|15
ASSLTGQGWGTDTQY
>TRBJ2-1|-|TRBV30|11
AAQVLSYNEQF
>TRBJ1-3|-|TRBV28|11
ASSRGAGNTIY
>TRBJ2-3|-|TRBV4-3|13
ASSPLSGGTDTQY
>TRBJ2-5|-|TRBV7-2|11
ASSLILQETQY
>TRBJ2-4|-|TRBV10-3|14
AISEASGRGKNIQY
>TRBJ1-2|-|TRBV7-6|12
ASSSGQGARSYT
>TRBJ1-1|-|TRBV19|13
ASTTHRGMGTEAF
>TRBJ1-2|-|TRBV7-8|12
ASSRLADSYGYT
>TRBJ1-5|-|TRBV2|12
ASSVGSGNQPQH
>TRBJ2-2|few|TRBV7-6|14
ASSSSSSGTTGELF
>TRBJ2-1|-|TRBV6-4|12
ASKPGQANNEQF
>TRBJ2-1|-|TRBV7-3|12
ASSFARDYNEQF
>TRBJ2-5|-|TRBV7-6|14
ASSPRVAGVGETQY